These 20 T cell receptor beta chains came from one sample sequenced in a study of breast tumors, draining lymph nodes, adjacent tissues. TCRdb ran MiXCR on the multiplex PCR reads and lists one entry per CDR3 protein. In the table there are roughly 49,000 distinct CDR3 sequences, under 50% of which are singletons. The sample consisted of breast tumor tissue. Receptors originate from a female donor with breast cancer. Some clones in this sample may be carry-over from other donors' samples.

This clonotype was seen ten or more times. The J gene is TRBJ1-2, the V gene TRBV5-8; D is ambiguous. Germline CDR1 and CDR2: SGHTS and YDEGEE. Trimming pared 0 bases from V and 8 bases from J, leaving 14 bases between. This CDR3 spans 14 amino acids. CDR3 residues: CASSLARSSGGYTF. CDR3 coding DNA: TGTGCCAGCAGCTTGGCCCGATCGTCGGGGGGCTACACCTTC.

This clonotype was picked up many times. The V call is TRBV7-2, the J call TRBJ2-5; no clear D. Trimming removed 5 bases at V and 6 bases at J, with 7 bases between. The germline V gene encodes CDR1 SGHTA and CDR2 FQGNSA. This CDR3 has 11 residues. Here the CDR3 reads CASSTGQTQYF. The CDR3 DNA follows: TGTGCCAGCAGCACCGGGCAGACCCAGTACTTC.

The V gene is TRBV15, the J gene TRBJ2-1; weak D call: TRBD2 (5 bases). V dropped 0 bases and J dropped 10 bases, with 13 bases sitting between them. From germline, CDR1 is LNHNV and CDR2 YYDKDF (reference sequence). This CDR3 comprises 14 residues. As DNA, the CDR3 is TGTGCCACCAGCAGAGATCCCACCGGGGAGGAGCAGTTCTTC. Its protein is CATSRDPTGEEQFF.

This clonotype has ten or more counts. J is TRBJ2-3 and V is TRBV11-3; D is possibly TRBD2 (6 bases). In germline, CDR1 is SGHNT, CDR2 YENEEA. This CDR3 comprises 14 residues. V was trimmed by 3 bases and J by 1 base, leaving 8 bases between them. In DNA form, the CDR3 reads TGTGCCAGCAGCTTTTCGGGGGGCACAGATACGCAGTATTTT. Translated: CASSFSGGTDTQYF.

This chain links TRBV6-2 or TRBV6-3 with TRBJ2-4; 15 nucleotides line up with TRBD2. With 8 bases clipped from V and 9 bases from J, the junction kept 17 bases outside the gene matches. This CDR3 has 18 amino acids. Germline loops: CDR1 MNHEY, CDR2 SVGEGT. The CDR3 bases are TGTGCCAGCTGTCCCGGGACTAGCGGGAGGCGGCGGTTGAGCATTCAGTACTTC. It specifies CASCPGTSGRRRLSIQYF.

This clonotype qualifies as medium-sized (0.01 to 0.1%). The genes are TRBV4-1 and TRBJ2-3; D perhaps matches TRBD2 (6 bases). CDR3 size: 16 residues. V was pared by 1 base and J by 0 bases, with 11 bases between. CDR1 and CDR2 from the germline V gene are MGHRA and YSYEKL. DNA of the CDR3: TGCGCCAGCAGCCAAGTGGGGGGAGGTAGCACAGATACGCAGTATTTT. This gives the protein CASSQVGGGSTDTQYF.

In regard to this clonotype: One end of the junction does not line up with germline, which may come from a read error. This rearrangement joins TRBV7-2 to TRBJ2-7; no clear D gene. The germline V gene encodes CDR1 SGHTA and CDR2 FQGNSA. This CDR3 is built from 16 residues. CDR3 coding DNA: TGCGCCAGCAGCTCATTAAATCTACCCGAATTCTACGAGCAGTACTTC. As protein: CASSSLNLPEFYEQYF.

Here the CDR3 DNA reads TGCAGCGTTGAAGGGACAGCCGGGCGAGAGCCCCAGCATTTT. Residues: CSVEGTAGREPQHF. V gene TRBV29-1 combines with J gene TRBJ1-5; TRBD1 is a possible D gene (6 bases). The CDR3 consists of 14 residues. Trimming cost V 1 base and J 8 bases, with 15 bases left between them. CDR1 is SQVTM and CDR2 is ANQGSEA in the germline V gene.

Comment on this clonotype: A read error may produce the germline difference seen at one junction end. J is TRBJ2-7 and V is TRBV7-2; D not resolved. In germline, CDR1 is SGHTA, CDR2 FQGNSA. CDR3 size: 11 residues. CDR3 region: CASSDPYEQYF. CDR3 coding DNA: TGCGCCAGCAGCGACCCTTACGAGCAGTACTTC.

This clonotype was seen once. The V call is TRBV10-3, the J call TRBJ1-2; 10 positions match TRBD1. CDR1 is ENHRY, CDR2 SYGVKD, per germline. There are 15 residues in the CDR3. J lost 2 bases, V lost 3 bases, and 3 bases had no gene match. The CDR3: CAISDATGGNYGYTF. CDR3 in DNA: TGTGCCATCAGTGATGCGACAGGGGGCAACTATGGCTACACCTTC.

There are many counts of this clonotype. The chain has TRBV12-3 or TRBV12-4 and TRBJ2-5; D tentatively fits TRBD1 or TRBD2 (6 bases each). The CDR3 length is 16 residues. The V end was cut by 3 bases, the J end by 9 bases, with 23 bases between. CDR3 nucleotides: TGTGCCAGCAGTTTCGCGGGGTGGGGGGCCCCACGAGCCCAGTACTTC. Amino acids: CASSFAGWGAPRAQYF.

Many counts were recorded for this clonotype. V is TRBV15 and J is TRBJ1-3; tentative D call: TRBD1 (5 bases). V was trimmed by 3 bases and J by 2 bases, leaving 14 bases between them. CDR3 size: 16 residues. CDR1 is LNHNV and CDR2 is YYDKDF in the germline V gene (reference sequence). The CDR3 sequence is CATSRDLRGAGNTIYF. The CDR3, as DNA: TGTGCCACCAGCAGGGACCTCCGGGGGGCTGGAAACACCATATATTTT.

This clonotype was seen ten or more times. The genes are TRBV6-2 or TRBV6-3 and TRBJ2-1; the D is unclear. The CDR3 sequence is 12 residues long. Germline V gene data show CDR1 as MNHEY and CDR2 as SVGEGT. V was cut by 2 bases and J by 8 bases, with 7 bases left in between. The CDR3 DNA is TGTGCCAGCAGTTACCCGATGGATGAGCAGTTCTTC. Amino acids: CASSYPMDEQFF.

This clonotype counts as medium-sized. The CDR3 sequence is CASSIDQGYNSPLHF. In nucleotides, the CDR3 is TGTGCCAGCAGCATAGACCAGGGGTATAATTCACCCCTCCACTTT. V usage is TRBV9 and J usage is TRBJ1-6; D is perhaps TRBD1 (6 bases). CDR1 is SGDLS and CDR2 is YYNGEE in the germline V gene. Trimming left V 4 bases short and J 4 bases short, with 12 bases between. The CDR3 runs to 15 residues.

Of note for this clonotype: With a much larger clone just one base away, this may be a read error. This chain links TRBV6-1 with TRBJ2-3; 8 bases align to TRBD1. V shed 6 bases and J 7 bases; nucleotides not matched to a gene: 9. Per germline, CDR1 MNHNS and CDR2 SASEGT. The CDR3 is made up of 14 amino acids. The CDR3 DNA sequence: TGTGCCAGCAGGGTTGGACAGGGTTCGAATACGCAGTATTTT. Translating gives CASRVGQGSNTQYF.

A note on this clonotype: This may stem from a read error, because a much larger clone lies one nucleotide away. The gene calls are TRBV6-5 and TRBJ2-2; D tentatively reads TRBD1 or TRBD2 (5 bases each). Germline-derived CDR1 and CDR2 are MNHEY and SVGAGI. Trimming shortened V by 4 bases and J by 4 bases, and 13 bases separated the two germline ends. The CDR3 has 15 residues. Here the CDR3 reads CASSCVVGATGELFF. CDR3 coding DNA: TGTGCCAGCAGTTGCGTAGTCGGGGCCACCGGGGAGCTGTTTTTT.

V and J are TRBV5-6 and TRBJ2-3; 12 nucleotides line up with TRBD2. CDR1 is SGHDT and CDR2 is YYEEEE in the germline V gene. There are 16 residues in the CDR3. V lost 4 bases, J lost 2 bases, and 5 bases stayed unmatched. The CDR3 here is CASSPGLAGFTDTQYF. The CDR3 nucleotides read TGTGCCAGCAGCCCAGGACTAGCGGGGTTCACAGATACGCAGTATTTT.

This clonotype was recorded at least ten times. This sequence joins TRBV12-5 and TRBJ2-2; no clear D. Germline assignment: CDR1 LGHNT and CDR2 FRNRAP. The CDR3 is made up of 15 amino acids. V lost 0 bases and J lost 5, with 10 bases in between. CDR3 loop: CASGLVHGGTGELFF. CDR3 sequence (DNA): TGTGCTAGTGGTTTGGTACACGGTGGGACCGGGGAGCTGTTTTTT.

In regard to this clonotype: A much larger clone lies a single base off, so this may be a read error. The chain has TRBV5-1 and TRBJ2-1; 7 bases agree with TRBD2. V gave up 0 bases and J gave up 9 bases; unmatched junction bases: 9. This CDR3 region has 15 residues. The germline CDR1 and CDR2 sequences are SGHRS and YFSETQ. The CDR3 region is CASSLVAGEFSEQFF. Written as DNA, the CDR3 is TGCGCCAGCAGCTTGGTTGCGGGAGAGTTTAGTGAGCAGTTCTTC.

J is TRBJ2-1 and V is TRBV4-2, with D possibly TRBD1 on 6 matching bases. The CDR3 spans 14 residues. V was clipped by 8 bases and J by 9 bases, with 20 bases between them. Per germline, CDR1 LGHNA and CDR2 YNFKEQ. DNA for the CDR3: TGTGCCAGCGGCCGGGAACAGGGTACGGGTGAGCAGTTCTTC. Translating gives CASGREQGTGEQFF.